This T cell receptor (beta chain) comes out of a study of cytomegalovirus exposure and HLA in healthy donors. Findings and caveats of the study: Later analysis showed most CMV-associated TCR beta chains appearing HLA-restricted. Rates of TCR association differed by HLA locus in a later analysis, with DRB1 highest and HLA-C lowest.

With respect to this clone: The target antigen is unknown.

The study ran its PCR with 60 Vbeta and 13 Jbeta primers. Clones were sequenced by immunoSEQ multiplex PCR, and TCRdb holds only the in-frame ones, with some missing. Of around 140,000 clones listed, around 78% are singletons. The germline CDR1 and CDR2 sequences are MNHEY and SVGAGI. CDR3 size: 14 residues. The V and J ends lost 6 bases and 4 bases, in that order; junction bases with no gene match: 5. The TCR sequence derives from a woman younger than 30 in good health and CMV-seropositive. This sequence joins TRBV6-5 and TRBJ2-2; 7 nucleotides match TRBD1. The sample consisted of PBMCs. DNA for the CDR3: TGTGCCAGCAGCGACAGGGCGGGCACCGGGGAGCTGTTTTTT. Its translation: CASSDRAGTGELFF.